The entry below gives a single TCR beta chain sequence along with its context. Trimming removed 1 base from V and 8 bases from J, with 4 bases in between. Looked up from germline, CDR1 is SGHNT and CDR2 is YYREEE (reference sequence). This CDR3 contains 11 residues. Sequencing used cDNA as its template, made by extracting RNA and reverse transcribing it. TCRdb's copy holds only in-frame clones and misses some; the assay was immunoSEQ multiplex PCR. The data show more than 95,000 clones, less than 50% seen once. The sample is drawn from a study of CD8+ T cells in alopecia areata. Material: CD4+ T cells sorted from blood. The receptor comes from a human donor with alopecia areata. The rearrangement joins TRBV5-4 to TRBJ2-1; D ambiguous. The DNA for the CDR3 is TGTGCCAGCAGCTTGAAGTATGAGCAGTTCTTC. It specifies CASSLKYEQFF.